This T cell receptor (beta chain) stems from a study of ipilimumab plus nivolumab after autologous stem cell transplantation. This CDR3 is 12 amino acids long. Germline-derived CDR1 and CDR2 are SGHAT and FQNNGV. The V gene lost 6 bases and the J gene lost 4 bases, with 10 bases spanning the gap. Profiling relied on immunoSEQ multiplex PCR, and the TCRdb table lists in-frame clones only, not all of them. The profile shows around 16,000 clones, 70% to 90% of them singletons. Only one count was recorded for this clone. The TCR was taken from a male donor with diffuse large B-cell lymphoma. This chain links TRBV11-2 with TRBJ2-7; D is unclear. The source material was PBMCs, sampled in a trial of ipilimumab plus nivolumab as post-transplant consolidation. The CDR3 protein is CASSLSGYEQYF. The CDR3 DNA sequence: TGTGCCAGCAGTCTTAGTGGTTACGAGCAGTACTTC.